This T cell receptor (beta chain) was sequenced for a study of blood T cell repertoires in COVID-19. Seattle-derived patients entered the study during active infection and were followed longitudinally. The data were produced by immunoSEQ multiplex PCR, yet TCRdb's version contains in-frame clones alone and is incomplete. The table shows roughly 290,000 clones, with about nine tenths occurring only once. The CDR3 length is 14 residues. Trimming left V 3 bases short and J 9 bases short, with 15 bases between. Germline V gene data show CDR1 as KGHDR and CDR2 as SFDVKD. The sequence derives from a woman in her twenties or thirties with COVID-19, enrolled during active disease. Sequencing used peripheral blood. This chain uses TRBV24-1 with TRBJ2-3; a possible D gene is TRBD2 (5 bases). The CDR3 bases are TGTGCCACCAGTGATCGGACTCTGGAGCGAACGCAGTATTTT. Protein sequence: CATSDRTLERTQYF.